Listed here are 17 T cell receptor beta chains from one sample, sequenced in a study of blood T cell repertoires in COVID-19 (TCRdb year 2020). Library preparation employed the immunoSEQ multiplex PCR assay. TCRdb re-hosts the immuneACCESS table, in-frame sequences only. Its copies lack some clones; in the studies checked, an unresolved V gene accounts for under half of them, and the cause for the rest is not known. The sample data list roughly 400,000 clones, and 85% to 90% of these were observed just once. About 1.7% of the sample belongs to the ten largest clones. The sequenced material came from PBMCs or T cells enriched from blood (not recorded which). The receptors derive from a young woman who had recovered from COVID-19.

This clone was counted between two and nine times. The V gene is TRBV3-1 (or the pseudogene TRBV3-2), the J gene TRBJ2-7, with TRBD2 as a possible D gene (6 bases). CDR1 and CDR2 from the germline V gene are LGHDT and YNNKEL (reference sequence). The ends were cut back, 4 bases at V and 7 bases at J, with 17 bases in the middle. This CDR3 spans 14 amino acids. This CDR3 is CASSPRGLSKEQYF. DNA for the CDR3: TGTGCCAGCAGCCCCCGGGGACTCTCTAAGGAGCAGTACTTC.

The chain links TRBV7-8 to TRBJ2-7; 7 bases line up with TRBD2. V dropped 0 bases and J dropped 4; count of bases not matched to a gene: 3. Germline V gene lookup returns CDR1 SGHVS and CDR2 FQNEAQ. This CDR3 contains 14 residues. The CDR3 coding sequence is TGTGCCAGCAGCTTAGCGGGGGGGAGTTACGAGCAGTACTTC. It specifies CASSLAGGSYEQYF.

This chain joins TRBV5-1 and TRBJ2-7, with a possible D match to TRBD1 (5 bases). CDR1 is SGHRS and CDR2 is YFSETQ in the germline V gene. The germline V and J ends were trimmed by 4 bases and 2 bases, with 13 bases remaining between them. This CDR3 spans 14 amino acids. CDR3 sequence: CASSILWGAYEQYF. As DNA, the CDR3 is TGCGCCAGCAGCATTCTGTGGGGCGCCTACGAGCAGTACTTC.

The rearrangement uses TRBV4-3 and TRBJ1-6; TRBD1 matches at 8 bases. Trimming removed 0 bases from V and 6 bases from J; junction bases left unmatched: 4. Germline values: CDR1 LGHNA, CDR2 YSLEER. This CDR3 has 16 residues. The CDR3 DNA reads as TGCGCCAGCAGCCAAGATCGAGGACAGGGTAATTCACCCCTCCACTTT. Translation gives CASSQDRGQGNSPLHF.

V usage is TRBV19 and J usage is TRBJ1-5; no reliable D call. There are 12 residues in the CDR3. V dropped 8 bases and J dropped 7 bases, with 12 bases sitting between them. Per germline, CDR1 LNHDA and CDR2 SQIVND (reference sequence). CDR3 nucleotides: TGTGCCAGTGGCCACGCGCGGCAGCCCCAGCATTTT. It encodes CASGHARQPQHF.

This chain connects TRBV7-6 to TRBJ2-1; no clear D. The CDR3 runs 15 residues. Germline V gene data show CDR1 as SGHVS and CDR2 as FNYEAQ. Deletions cut 5 bases from V and 3 bases from J, with 14 bases between. CDR3 amino acids: CASSALAARYNEQFF. In DNA form, the CDR3 reads TGTGCCAGCAGCGCTTTGGCGGCACGCTACAATGAGCAGTTCTTC.

J is TRBJ2-5 and V is TRBV2; D is unclear. Germline values: CDR1 SNHLY, CDR2 FYNNEI. CDR3 length: 15 amino acids. V lost 3 bases to trimming and J lost 5 bases, with 16 bases between them. This chain's CDR3 is CASSDPGRIGETQYF. The CDR3 DNA reads as TGTGCCAGCAGTGACCCTGGCAGGATTGGCGAGACCCAGTACTTC. The entire variable domain, with the rest obtained from reference TRBV2 and TRBJ2-5, is as follows: EPEVTQTPSHQVTQMGQEVILRCVPISNHLYFYWYRQILGQKVEFLVSFYNNEISEKSEIFDDQFSVERPDGSNFTLKIRSTKLEDSAMYFCASSDPGRIGETQYFGPGTRLLVL.

The CDR3 sequence is CASSWDRDSYEQYF. As DNA, the CDR3 is TGTGCCAGCAGCTGGGACAGGGATTCCTACGAGCAGTACTTC. This chain joins TRBV7-2 and TRBJ2-7; 9 bases are a match to TRBD1. CDR1 is SGHTA, CDR2 FQGNSA, per germline. The V gene end was trimmed by 4 bases and the J gene end by 1 base; junction bases not matched to a gene: 2. The CDR3 covers 14 residues.

J is TRBJ2-3 and V is TRBV12-3 or TRBV12-4; D remains ambiguous. V was pared by 2 bases and J by 3 bases, with 6 bases between. This CDR3 has 13 residues. The CDR3 nucleotides are TGTGCCAGCAGTTTACCGACTACAGATACGCAGTATTTT. It translates to CASSLPTTDTQYF.

The CDR3 nucleotides read TGTGCCAGCAGCTTAGGGGCCTCCTATAATTCACCCCTCCACTTT. This codes for CASSLGASYNSPLHF. The rearrangement uses TRBV5-4 and TRBJ1-6; D is possibly TRBD1 (5 bases). There are 15 residues in the CDR3. V was trimmed by 2 bases and J by 0 bases, leaving 6 bases between them. Germline V gene data show CDR1 as SGHNT and CDR2 as YYREEE (reference sequence).

The V gene is TRBV7-6, the J gene TRBJ2-5; 11 positions agree with TRBD2. CDR3 length: 15 residues. Germline values: CDR1 SGHVS, CDR2 FNYEAQ. Losses at the gene ends were 4 bases for V and 2 bases for J; bases not matched to a gene: 3. CDR3 bases: TGTGCCAGCAGCTGGGGACTAGCGGTACAAGAGACCCAGTACTTC. This gives the protein CASSWGLAVQETQYF. The whole variable domain, filled in from reference TRBV7-6 and TRBJ2-5, reads GAGVSQSPRYKVTKRGQDVALRCDPISGHVSLYWYRQALGQGPEFLTYFNYEAQQDKSGLPNDRFSAERPEGSISTLTIQRTEQRDSAMYRCASSWGLAVQETQYFGPGTRLLVL.

The chain recombines TRBV4-1 with TRBJ1-2; no reliable D call. This CDR3 is 13 amino acids long. Trimming took off 4 bases at V and 8 bases at J, with 14 bases between the two ends. Germline CDR1 MGHRA, CDR2 YSYEKL. DNA for the CDR3: TGCGCCAGCAGCCCGACGGAGATTGAAGGCTACACCTTC. Translating it yields CASSPTEIEGYTF.

In regard to this clone: This same CDR3 is encoded by further DNA sequences in the sample. V gene TRBV28 combines with J gene TRBJ1-1, with D hard to call. This CDR3 has 12 amino acids. The germline gives CDR1 MDHEN, CDR2 SYDVKM. V gave up 3 bases and J gave up 4 bases, with 6 bases separating them. The CDR3 spells CASSFRGTEAFF. The CDR3 DNA reads as TGTGCCAGCAGTTTTCGGGGCACTGAAGCTTTCTTT. Full variable domain (outside the CDR3, taken from reference TRBV28 and TRBJ1-1): DVKVTQSSRYLVKRTGEKVFLECVQDMDHENMFWYRQDPGLGLRLIYFSYDVKMKEKGDIPEGYSVSREKKERFSLILESASTNQTSMYLCASSFRGTEAFFGQGTRLTVV.

V usage is TRBV11-2 and J usage is TRBJ1-4; 7 positions agree with TRBD1. Germline V CDR1 and CDR2: SGHAT, FQNNGV. The CDR3 is 14 residues long. The junction had 3 bases not matched to a gene; V was cut back by 4 bases and J by 4 bases. CDR3 DNA: TGTGCCAGCAGCTCGGACAGGATTAATGAAAAACTGTTTTTT. This codes for CASSSDRINEKLFF.

The rearrangement joins TRBV3-1 (or the pseudogene TRBV3-2) to TRBJ2-2; maybe TRBD1 (5 bases). Germline loops: CDR1 LGHDT, CDR2 YNNKEL (reference sequence). Between the trimmed V and J ends, which lost 4 bases and 14 bases, there was a span of 11 bases. The CDR3 covers 11 residues. CDR3 sequence reads: CASSLSDRLFF. CDR3 sequence (DNA): TGTGCCAGCAGCCTGAGTGACAGACTGTTTTTT.

This clone was observed once. V and J are TRBV2 and TRBJ2-7; possible D gene TRBD2, 6 bases. CDR3 length: 14 residues. Germline assignment: CDR1 SNHLY and CDR2 FYNNEI. V lost 4 bases, J lost 2 bases, and 12 bases lay in between. The CDR3 spells CASSGDGGPYEQYF. The CDR3 nucleotides read TGTGCCAGCAGTGGGGACGGGGGTCCCTACGAGCAGTACTTC.

The CDR3 spells CASSYYRAYEQYF. CDR3 bases: TGTGCCAGCAGCTACTACAGGGCCTACGAGCAGTACTTC. V usage is TRBV5-6 and J usage is TRBJ2-7, with a weak D call TRBD1 (6 bases). The germline V gene encodes CDR1 SGHDT and CDR2 YYEEEE. The CDR3 covers 13 residues. V lost 3 bases and J 2 bases, leaving 9 bases between the germline ends.